Listed here are 14 T cell receptor beta chains from one sample, sequenced in a study of tumor-infiltrating lymphocytes in oesophageal squamous cell carcinoma. TCRdb reanalysed the PCR reads using MiXCR and keeps one entry per CDR3 protein. The data contain 15,000 to 20,000 distinct CDR3 sequences, roughly 40% of them singletons. The specimen was esophageal tumor tissue. The receptor source for this set is a male donor with esophageal squamous cell carcinoma.

The V call is TRBV12-3 or TRBV12-4, the J call TRBJ2-5, with 10 bases fitting TRBD2. The DNA end is more similar to TRBJ2-1, so the J call may be wrong. CDR3 length equals 16 residues. Here the CDR3 DNA reads TGTGCCAGCAGTTTAATAGGGCTAGCGGGAGTCGATGAGCAGTTCTTC. Protein sequence: CASSLIGLAGVDEQFF.

This chain uses TRBV15 with TRBJ2-5; TRBD2 matches at 16 bases. Germline CDR1 is LNHNV and CDR2 is YYDKDF (reference sequence). With 0 bases clipped from V and 4 bases from J, the junction kept 5 bases outside the gene matches. This CDR3 region has 18 residues. CDR3: CATSRDGTSGRVGETQYF. The CDR3 DNA follows: TGTGCCACCAGCAGAGATGGGACTAGCGGGAGGGTAGGAGAGACCCAGTACTTC.

This clonotype was observed many times. In DNA form, the CDR3 reads TGTGCCAGCAGCCAACAGGGAGCCAAAAACATTCAGTACTTC. It translates to CASSQQGAKNIQYF. The V and J genes are TRBV5-4 and TRBJ2-4; perhaps TRBD1 as D (6 bases). The CDR3 runs 14 residues. CDR1 and CDR2 (germline): SGHNT, YYREEE (reference sequence). Between the trimmed V and J ends, which lost 4 bases and 0 bases, there was a span of 8 bases.

The sample holds many counts of this clonotype. This chain uses TRBV6-2 or TRBV6-3 with TRBJ2-5; perhaps TRBD1 as D (5 bases). The CDR3 is 14 residues long. V shed 6 bases and J shed 2 bases, with 13 bases lying between them. Looked up from germline, CDR1 is MNHEY and CDR2 is SVGEGT. CDR3 bases: TGTGCCAGCAGCGCAGGGATGGAGCAAGAGACCCAGTACTTC. Translating it yields CASSAGMEQETQYF.

On this clonotype itself: Lacking the conserved final phenylalanine or tryptophan, this CDR3 likely reflects a read error. The DNA is left out, because the CDR3 cannot be placed on it with certainty; the CDR3 is given as TCRdb lists it. The chain recombines TRBV7-2 with TRBJ2-3; TRBD1, the D gene given by the table, was not confirmed from the DNA. From its first to its last residue, the CDR3 has 17 amino acids. Germline CDR1 and CDR2: SGHTA and FQGNSA. The CDR3 protein is CASSLYSGTYNEQFFGT.

This clonotype appeared many times. V usage is TRBV11-2 and J usage is TRBJ2-1; D remains unclear. CDR1 is SGHAT, CDR2 FQNNGV, per germline. The CDR3 consists of 15 residues. V lost 2 bases and J lost 5, with 13 bases in between. The DNA for the CDR3 is TGTGCCAGCAGCTTAAGGTTATTACCTCACAATGAGCAGTTCTTC. Residues: CASSLRLLPHNEQFF.

The chain links TRBV7-6 to TRBJ2-1; no reliable D call. Germline V gene lookup returns CDR1 SGHVS and CDR2 FNYEAQ. The CDR3 has 14 residues. Trimming took off 1 base at V and 7 bases at J, with 11 bases between the two ends. In DNA form, the CDR3 reads TGTGCCAGCAGCTTAGGGCCGGTTGGGAATGAGCAGTTCTTC. It specifies CASSLGPVGNEQFF.

A remark on this clonotype: One junction end disagrees with the germline gene, perhaps due to a read error. V and J are TRBV28 and TRBJ2-5; D uncertain. Per the germline V gene, CDR1 is MDHEN and CDR2 is SYDVKM. The CDR3 has 12 residues. The CDR3 coding sequence is TGTGCCAGCAGTATCTCGGCCCGTTCATTGATCTTC. It codes for CASSISARSLIF.

V is TRBV6-1 and J is TRBJ1-2; 8 nucleotides match TRBD1. Germline CDR1 reads MNHNS; CDR2 reads SASEGT. Trimming took 4 bases from V and 5 from J; bases not matched to a gene: 6. CDR3 length: 14 residues. This CDR3 reads CASSAQGGKYGYTF. In DNA form, the CDR3 reads TGTGCCAGCAGTGCACAGGGGGGAAAGTATGGCTACACCTTC.

This clonotype was detected ten times or more. The V and J genes are TRBV4-1 and TRBJ2-2, with 7 positions matching TRBD2. Losses at the gene ends were 3 bases for V and 1 base for J; bases not matched to a gene: 11. The CDR3 runs 18 residues. Germline V gene lookup returns CDR1 MGHRA and CDR2 YSYEKL. The CDR3 region is CASSQGRVSSLNTGELFF. CDR3 DNA: TGCGCCAGCAGCCAGGGGAGGGTTTCCTCTTTGAACACCGGGGAGCTGTTTTTT.

This clonotype showed up just a few times. The rearrangement links TRBV19 to TRBJ2-7, with D maybe TRBD1 (6 bases). V lost 4 bases, J lost 3 bases, and 16 bases lay in between. Germline V gene data show CDR1 as LNHDA and CDR2 as SQIVND (reference sequence). This CDR3 is 15 amino acids long. The CDR3 region has the DNA TGTGCCAGTAGTAAAGGGGGTGGGCCGGACTACGAGCAGTACTTC. Translated: CASSKGGGPDYEQYF.

This clonotype was detected ten times or more. The rearrangement links TRBV6-1 to TRBJ1-5; the D is unclear. The germline CDR1 and CDR2 sequences are MNHNS and SASEGT. Trimming removed 7 bases at V and 0 bases at J, with 10 bases between. The CDR3 is made up of 14 amino acids. The CDR3 is CASTGTNSNQPQHF. The CDR3 DNA sequence: TGTGCCAGCACCGGAACGAATAGCAATCAGCCCCAGCATTTT.

This clonotype was recorded many times. The chain links TRBV12-3 or TRBV12-4 to TRBJ2-2; tentatively, D is TRBD1 (6 bases). The CDR3 spans 14 residues. Trimming left V 6 bases short and J 3 bases short, with 11 bases between. CDR3 loop: CASSRDTYTGELFF. DNA of the CDR3: TGTGCCAGCAGCCGGGACACCTACACCGGGGAGCTGTTTTTT.

V and J are TRBV5-1 and TRBJ2-1; 14 positions agree with TRBD2. The CDR3 loop spans 19 amino acids. From germline, CDR1 is SGHRS and CDR2 YFSETQ. Losses at the gene ends were 0 bases for V and 0 bases for J; bases not matched to a gene: 5. The CDR3 DNA is TGCGCCAGCAGCTTGGGACTAGCGGGGGGGTATAGCTCCTACAATGAGCAGTTCTTC. It yields the protein CASSLGLAGGYSSYNEQFF.